The present TCR beta chain was sequenced within a study of beta chain features in type 1 diabetes. Study outcomes and limitations: Researchers caution that PCR might favor shorter templates, equally among patients and controls. Moderately but significantly shorter TCRB CDR3s were found in Type 1 diabetes patients in all four CD4+ subsets.

Many counts were recorded for this clone. Its matching antigen is unknown. V dropped 6 bases and J dropped 1 base, with 9 bases sitting between them. Germline CDR1 is ENHRY and CDR2 is SYGVKD. This CDR3 comprises 13 residues. Isolated RNA was reverse transcribed in full, so expressed TCRB transcripts were sequenced. The table came from immunoSEQ multiplex PCR; TCRdb's copy has only in-frame clones and leaves some out. The repertoire holds around 140,000 clones, with roughly 10% as singletons. V gene TRBV10-3 combines with J gene TRBJ2-5; D call uncertain. The TCR originated in a young man with type 1 diabetes. The sequencing input was central memory CD4+ T cells from blood. This CDR3 is CAISGQVQETQYF. CDR3 nucleotide sequence: TGTGCCATCAGCGGTCAGGTCCAAGAGACCCAGTACTTC.